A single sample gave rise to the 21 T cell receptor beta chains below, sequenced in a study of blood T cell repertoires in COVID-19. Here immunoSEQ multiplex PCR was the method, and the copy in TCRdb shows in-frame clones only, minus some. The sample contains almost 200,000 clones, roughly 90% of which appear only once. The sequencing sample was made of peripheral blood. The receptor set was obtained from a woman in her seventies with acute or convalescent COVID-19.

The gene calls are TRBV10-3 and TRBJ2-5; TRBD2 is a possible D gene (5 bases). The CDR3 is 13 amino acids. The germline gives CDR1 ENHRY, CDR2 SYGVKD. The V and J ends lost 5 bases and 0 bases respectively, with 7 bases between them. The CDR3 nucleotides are TGTGCCATCAGTACCGGGGACCAAGAGACCCAGTACTTC. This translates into CAISTGDQETQYF.

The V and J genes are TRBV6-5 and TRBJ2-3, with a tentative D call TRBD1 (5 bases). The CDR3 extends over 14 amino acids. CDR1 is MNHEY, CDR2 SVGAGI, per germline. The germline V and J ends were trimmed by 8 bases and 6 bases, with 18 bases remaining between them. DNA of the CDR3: TGTGCCAGCGTAACTAACAGAGCAGGGGATACGCAGTATTTT. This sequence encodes CASVTNRAGDTQYF.

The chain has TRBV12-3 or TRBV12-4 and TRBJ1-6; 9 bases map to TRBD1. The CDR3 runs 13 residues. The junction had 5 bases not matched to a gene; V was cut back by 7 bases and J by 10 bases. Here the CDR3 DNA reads TGTGCCAGCACCGAAACAGGGGGCTCACCCCTCCACTTT. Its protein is CASTETGGSPLHF.

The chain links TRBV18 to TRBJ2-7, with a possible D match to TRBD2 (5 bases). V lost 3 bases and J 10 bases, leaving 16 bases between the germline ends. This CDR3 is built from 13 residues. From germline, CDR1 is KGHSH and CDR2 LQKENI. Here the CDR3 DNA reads TGTGCCAGCTCACCTTCCGGTCGGGGAGCCCAGTACTTC. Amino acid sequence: CASSPSGRGAQYF.

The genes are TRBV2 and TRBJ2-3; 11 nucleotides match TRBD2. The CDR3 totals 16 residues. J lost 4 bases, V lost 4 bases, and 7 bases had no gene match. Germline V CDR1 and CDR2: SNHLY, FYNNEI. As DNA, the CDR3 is TGTGCCAGCAGTGCCCGGACTAGCGGGTCCCCAGATACGCAGTATTTT. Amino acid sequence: CASSARTSGSPDTQYF.

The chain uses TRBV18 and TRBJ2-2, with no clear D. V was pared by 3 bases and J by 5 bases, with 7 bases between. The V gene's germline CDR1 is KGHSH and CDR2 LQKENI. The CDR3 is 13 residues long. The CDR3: CASSPTLTGELFF. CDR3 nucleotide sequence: TGTGCCAGCTCACCTACTCTTACCGGGGAGCTGTTTTTT.

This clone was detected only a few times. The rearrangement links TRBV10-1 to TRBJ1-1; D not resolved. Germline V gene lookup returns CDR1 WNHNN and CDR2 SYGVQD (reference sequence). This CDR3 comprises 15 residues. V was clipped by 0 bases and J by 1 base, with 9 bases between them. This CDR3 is CASSESRLRNTEAFF. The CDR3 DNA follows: TGCGCCAGCAGTGAGTCGCGGCTAAGGAACACTGAAGCTTTCTTT.

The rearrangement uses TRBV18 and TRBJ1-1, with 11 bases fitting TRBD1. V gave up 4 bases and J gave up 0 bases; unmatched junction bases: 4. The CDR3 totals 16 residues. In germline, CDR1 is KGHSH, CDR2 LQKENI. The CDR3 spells CASSLDRGLVNTEAFF. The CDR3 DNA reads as TGTGCCAGCTCACTGGACAGGGGGCTTGTGAACACTGAAGCTTTCTTT. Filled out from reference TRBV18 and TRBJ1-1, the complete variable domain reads NAGVMQNPRHLVRRRGQEARLRCSPMKGHSHVYWYRQLPEEGLKFMVYLQKENIIDESGMPKERFSAEFPKEGPSILRIQQVVRGDSAAYFCASSLDRGLVNTEAFFGQGTRLTVV.

For the CDR3, the DNA is TGTGCCAGCATTCCGGGTGTCATCTCCTACGAGCAGTACTTC. Its translation: CASIPGVISYEQYF. The rearrangement joins TRBV6-5 to TRBJ2-7; D ambiguous. Trimming removed 7 bases at V and 0 bases at J, with 13 bases between. Germline V lookup: CDR1 MNHEY, CDR2 SVGAGI. The CDR3 runs to 14 residues.

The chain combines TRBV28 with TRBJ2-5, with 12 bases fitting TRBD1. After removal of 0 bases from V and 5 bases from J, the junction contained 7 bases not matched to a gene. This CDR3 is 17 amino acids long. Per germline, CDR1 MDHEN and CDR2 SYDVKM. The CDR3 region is CASSLWGQGAVGETQYF. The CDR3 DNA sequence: TGTGCCAGCAGTTTATGGGGACAGGGGGCGGTCGGGGAGACCCAGTACTTC.

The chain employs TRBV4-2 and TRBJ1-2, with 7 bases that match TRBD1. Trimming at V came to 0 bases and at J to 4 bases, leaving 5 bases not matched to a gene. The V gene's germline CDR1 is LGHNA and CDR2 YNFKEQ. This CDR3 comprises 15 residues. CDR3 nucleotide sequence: TGTGCCAGCAGCCAAGATGGACAGGTGCCCTATGGCTACACCTTC. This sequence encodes CASSQDGQVPYGYTF.

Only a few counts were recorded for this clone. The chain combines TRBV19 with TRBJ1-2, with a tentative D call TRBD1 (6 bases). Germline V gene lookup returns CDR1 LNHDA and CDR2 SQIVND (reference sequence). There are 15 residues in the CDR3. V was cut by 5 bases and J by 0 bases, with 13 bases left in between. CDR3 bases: TGTGCCAGTAGTTACGACAGGACGACTAACTATGGCTACACCTTC. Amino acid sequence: CASSYDRTTNYGYTF.

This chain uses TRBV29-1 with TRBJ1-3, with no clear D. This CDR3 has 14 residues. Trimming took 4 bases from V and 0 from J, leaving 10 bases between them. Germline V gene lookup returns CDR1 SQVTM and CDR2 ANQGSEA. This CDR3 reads CSVVGGGSGNTIYF. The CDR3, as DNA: TGCAGCGTTGTAGGCGGCGGCTCTGGAAACACCATATATTTT.

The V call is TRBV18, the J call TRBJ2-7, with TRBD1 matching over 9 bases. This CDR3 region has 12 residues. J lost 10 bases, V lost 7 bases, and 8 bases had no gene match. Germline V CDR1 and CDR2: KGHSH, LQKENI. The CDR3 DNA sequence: TGTGCCAGCTGTACCGGGACAGGGAGCCAGTACTTC. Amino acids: CASCTGTGSQYF.

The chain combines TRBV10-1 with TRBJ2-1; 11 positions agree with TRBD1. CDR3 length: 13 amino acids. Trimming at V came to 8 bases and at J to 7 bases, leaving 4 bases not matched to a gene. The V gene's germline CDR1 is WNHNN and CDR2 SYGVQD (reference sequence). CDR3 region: CASRDRGGNEQFF. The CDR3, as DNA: TGCGCCAGCCGGGACAGGGGGGGTAATGAGCAGTTCTTC.

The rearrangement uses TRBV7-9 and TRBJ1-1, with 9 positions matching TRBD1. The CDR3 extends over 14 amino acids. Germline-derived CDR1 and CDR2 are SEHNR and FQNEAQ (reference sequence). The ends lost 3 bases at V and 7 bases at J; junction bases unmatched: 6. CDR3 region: CASSFQGQGDEAFF. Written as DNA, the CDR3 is TGTGCCAGCAGCTTCCAGGGACAGGGAGATGAAGCTTTCTTT.

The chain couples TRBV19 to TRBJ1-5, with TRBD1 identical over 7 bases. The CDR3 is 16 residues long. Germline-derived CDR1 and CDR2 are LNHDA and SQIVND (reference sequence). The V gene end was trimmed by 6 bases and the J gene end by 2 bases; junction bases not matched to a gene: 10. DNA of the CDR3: TGTGCCAGTAGCCTCAGGGCAACAGGGGGCAATCAGCCCCAGCATTTT. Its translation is CASSLRATGGNQPQHF.

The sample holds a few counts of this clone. The DNA of the CDR3 is TGTGCCAGCAGCTTGGGACAGAGTCCCTATCAGCCCCAGCATTTT. Translating gives CASSLGQSPYQPQHF. The V and J genes are TRBV7-6 and TRBJ1-5; 7 nucleotides match TRBD1. Germline V gene data show CDR1 as SGHVS and CDR2 as FNYEAQ. V shed 3 bases, J shed 5 bases, and the junction held 7 bases outside the gene matches. The CDR3 contains 15 residues.

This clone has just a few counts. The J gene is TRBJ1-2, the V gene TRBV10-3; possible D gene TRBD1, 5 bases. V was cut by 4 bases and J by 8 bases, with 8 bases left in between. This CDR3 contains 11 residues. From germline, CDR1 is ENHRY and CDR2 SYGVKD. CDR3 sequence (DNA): TGTGCCATCAGTGCGGGGGAGGGCTACACCTTC. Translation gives CAISAGEGYTF.

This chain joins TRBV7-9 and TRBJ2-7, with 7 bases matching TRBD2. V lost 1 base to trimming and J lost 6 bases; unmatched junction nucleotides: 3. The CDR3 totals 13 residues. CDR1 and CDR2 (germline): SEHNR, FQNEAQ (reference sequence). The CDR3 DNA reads TGTGCCAGCAGCTTAGGCTCGGGGGGCGAGCAGTACTTC. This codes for CASSLGSGGEQYF.

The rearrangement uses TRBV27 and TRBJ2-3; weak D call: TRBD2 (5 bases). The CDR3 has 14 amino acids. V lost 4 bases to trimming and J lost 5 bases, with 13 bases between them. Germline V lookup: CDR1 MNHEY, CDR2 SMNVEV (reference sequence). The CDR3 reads CASSWAHEGDTQYF. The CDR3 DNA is TGTGCCAGCAGTTGGGCCCACGAGGGAGATACGCAGTATTTT.